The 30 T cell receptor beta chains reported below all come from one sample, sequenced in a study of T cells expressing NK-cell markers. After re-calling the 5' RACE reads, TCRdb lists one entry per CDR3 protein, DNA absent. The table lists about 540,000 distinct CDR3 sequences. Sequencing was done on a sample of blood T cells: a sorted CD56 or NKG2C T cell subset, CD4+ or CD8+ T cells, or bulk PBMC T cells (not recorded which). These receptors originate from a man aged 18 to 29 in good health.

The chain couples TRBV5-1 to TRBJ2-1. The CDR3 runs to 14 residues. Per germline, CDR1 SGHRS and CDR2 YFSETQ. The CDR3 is CASSLDVGSSEQFF.

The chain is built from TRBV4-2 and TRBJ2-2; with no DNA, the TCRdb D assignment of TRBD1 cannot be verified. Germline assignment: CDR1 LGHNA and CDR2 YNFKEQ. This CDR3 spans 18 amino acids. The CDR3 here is CASSQEMARGVGAGELFF.

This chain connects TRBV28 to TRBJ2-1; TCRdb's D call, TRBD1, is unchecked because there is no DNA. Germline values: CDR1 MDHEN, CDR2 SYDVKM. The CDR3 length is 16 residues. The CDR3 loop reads CASSWGQGNSYNEQFF.

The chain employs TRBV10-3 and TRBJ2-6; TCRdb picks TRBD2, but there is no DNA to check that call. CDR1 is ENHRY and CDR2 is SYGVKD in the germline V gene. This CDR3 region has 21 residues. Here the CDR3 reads CAISATGMVGGRISGANVLTF.

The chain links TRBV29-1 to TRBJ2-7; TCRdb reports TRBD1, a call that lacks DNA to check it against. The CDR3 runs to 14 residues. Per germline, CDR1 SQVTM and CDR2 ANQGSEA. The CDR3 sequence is CSVGSGVGGYEQYF.

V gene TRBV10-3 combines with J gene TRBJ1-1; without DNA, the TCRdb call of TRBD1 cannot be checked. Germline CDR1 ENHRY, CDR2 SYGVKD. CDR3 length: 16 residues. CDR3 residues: CAISDRIGERGTEAFF.

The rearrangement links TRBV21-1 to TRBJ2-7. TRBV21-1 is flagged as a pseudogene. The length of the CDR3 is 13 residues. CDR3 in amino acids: CASSHGPAYEQYF.

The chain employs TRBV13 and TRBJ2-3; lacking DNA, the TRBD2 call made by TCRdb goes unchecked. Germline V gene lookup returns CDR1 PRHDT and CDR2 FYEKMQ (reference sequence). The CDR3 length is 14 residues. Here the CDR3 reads CASSELAGGSTQYF.

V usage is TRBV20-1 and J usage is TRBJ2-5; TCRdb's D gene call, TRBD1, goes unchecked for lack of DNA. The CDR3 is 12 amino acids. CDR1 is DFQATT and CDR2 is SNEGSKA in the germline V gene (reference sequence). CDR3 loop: CSGVRGQETQYF.

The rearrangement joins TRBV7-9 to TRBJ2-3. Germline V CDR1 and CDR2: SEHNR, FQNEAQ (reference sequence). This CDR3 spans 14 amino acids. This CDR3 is CASSSVRATDTQYF.

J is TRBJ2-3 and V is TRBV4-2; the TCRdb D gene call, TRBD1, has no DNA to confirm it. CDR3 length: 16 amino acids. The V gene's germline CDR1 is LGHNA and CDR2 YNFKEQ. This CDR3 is CASSPRTGQQTDTQYF.

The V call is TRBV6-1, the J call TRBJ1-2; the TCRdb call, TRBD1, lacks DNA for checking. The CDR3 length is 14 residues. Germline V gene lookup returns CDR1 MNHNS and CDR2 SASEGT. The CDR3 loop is CASRLPGNNYGYTF.

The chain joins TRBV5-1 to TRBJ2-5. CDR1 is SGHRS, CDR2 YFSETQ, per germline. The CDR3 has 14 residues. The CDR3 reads CASSNYRFEETQYF.

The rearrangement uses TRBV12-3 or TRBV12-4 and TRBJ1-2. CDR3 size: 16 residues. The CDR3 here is CASRSRLGLGSYGYTF.

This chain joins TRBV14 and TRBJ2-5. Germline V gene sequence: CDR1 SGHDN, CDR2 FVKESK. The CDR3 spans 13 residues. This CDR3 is CASSQAGRETQYF.

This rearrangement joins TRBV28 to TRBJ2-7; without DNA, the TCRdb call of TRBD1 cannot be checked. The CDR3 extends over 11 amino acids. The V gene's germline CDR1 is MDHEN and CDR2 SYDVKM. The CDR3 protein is CASSDRYEQYF.

The CDR3 loop is CSVTSGLAAYEQYF. This chain uses TRBV29-1 with TRBJ2-7; TCRdb picks TRBD2, but there is no DNA to check that call. The CDR3 runs to 14 residues. Germline CDR1 is SQVTM and CDR2 is ANQGSEA.

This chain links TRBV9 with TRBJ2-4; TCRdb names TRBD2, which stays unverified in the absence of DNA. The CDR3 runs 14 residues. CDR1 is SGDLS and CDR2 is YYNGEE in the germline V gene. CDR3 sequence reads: CASSVGLAGTIQYF.

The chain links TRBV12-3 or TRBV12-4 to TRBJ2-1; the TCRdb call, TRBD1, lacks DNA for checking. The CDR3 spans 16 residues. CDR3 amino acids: CASSLAGGATYNEQFF.

The CDR3 protein is CASGFLAGGRELSTDTQYF. The chain combines TRBV12-5 with TRBJ2-3; the TCRdb D gene call, TRBD2, has no DNA to confirm it. CDR3 length: 19 amino acids. Looked up from germline, CDR1 is LGHNT and CDR2 is FRNRAP. Filled out from reference TRBV12-5 and TRBJ2-3, the complete variable domain reads DARVTQTPRHKVTEMGQEVTMRCQPILGHNTVFWYRQTMMQGLELLAYFRNRAPLDDSGMPKDRFSAEMPDATLATLKIQPSEPRDSAVYFCASGFLAGGRELSTDTQYFGPGTRLTVL.

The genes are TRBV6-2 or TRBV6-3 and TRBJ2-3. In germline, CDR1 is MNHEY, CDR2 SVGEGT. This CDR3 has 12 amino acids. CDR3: CASSSYVDTQYF.

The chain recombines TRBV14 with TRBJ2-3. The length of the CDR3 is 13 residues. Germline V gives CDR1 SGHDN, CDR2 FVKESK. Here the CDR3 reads CASSQDITDTQYF.

This CDR3 is CATSDLPRTETTGELFF. J is TRBJ2-2 and V is TRBV24-1; TCRdb returns TRBD1, unconfirmable since there is no DNA. The CDR3 totals 17 residues. Germline-derived CDR1 and CDR2 are KGHDR and SFDVKD.

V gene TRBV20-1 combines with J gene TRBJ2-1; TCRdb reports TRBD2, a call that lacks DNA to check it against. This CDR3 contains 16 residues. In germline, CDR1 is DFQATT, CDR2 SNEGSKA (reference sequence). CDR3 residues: CSAEGLSESSYNEQFF.

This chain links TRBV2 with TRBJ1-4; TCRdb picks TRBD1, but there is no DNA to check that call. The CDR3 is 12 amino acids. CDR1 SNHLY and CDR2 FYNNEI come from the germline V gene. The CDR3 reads CARGGTNEKLFF.

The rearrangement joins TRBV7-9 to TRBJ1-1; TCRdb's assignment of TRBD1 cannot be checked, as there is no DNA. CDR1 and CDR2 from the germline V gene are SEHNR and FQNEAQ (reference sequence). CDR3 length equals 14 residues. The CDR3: CALIRGVVNTEAFF.

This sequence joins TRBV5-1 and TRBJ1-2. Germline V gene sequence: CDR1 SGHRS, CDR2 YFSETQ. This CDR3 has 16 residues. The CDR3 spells CASSSWQSGINYGYTF.

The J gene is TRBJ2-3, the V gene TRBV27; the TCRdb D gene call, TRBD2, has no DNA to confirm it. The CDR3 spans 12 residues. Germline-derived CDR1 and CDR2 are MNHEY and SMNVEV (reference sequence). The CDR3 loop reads CATGLAWDTQYF.

The CDR3 protein is CASSVGRGMGQGILQETQYF. The chain is built from TRBV9 and TRBJ2-5; TCRdb calls TRBD1, which cannot be checked without DNA. The CDR3 loop spans 20 amino acids. Per the germline V gene, CDR1 is SGDLS and CDR2 is YYNGEE.

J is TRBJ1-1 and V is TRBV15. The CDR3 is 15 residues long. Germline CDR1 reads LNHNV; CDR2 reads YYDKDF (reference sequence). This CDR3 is CATSRDEEGSLEAFF.